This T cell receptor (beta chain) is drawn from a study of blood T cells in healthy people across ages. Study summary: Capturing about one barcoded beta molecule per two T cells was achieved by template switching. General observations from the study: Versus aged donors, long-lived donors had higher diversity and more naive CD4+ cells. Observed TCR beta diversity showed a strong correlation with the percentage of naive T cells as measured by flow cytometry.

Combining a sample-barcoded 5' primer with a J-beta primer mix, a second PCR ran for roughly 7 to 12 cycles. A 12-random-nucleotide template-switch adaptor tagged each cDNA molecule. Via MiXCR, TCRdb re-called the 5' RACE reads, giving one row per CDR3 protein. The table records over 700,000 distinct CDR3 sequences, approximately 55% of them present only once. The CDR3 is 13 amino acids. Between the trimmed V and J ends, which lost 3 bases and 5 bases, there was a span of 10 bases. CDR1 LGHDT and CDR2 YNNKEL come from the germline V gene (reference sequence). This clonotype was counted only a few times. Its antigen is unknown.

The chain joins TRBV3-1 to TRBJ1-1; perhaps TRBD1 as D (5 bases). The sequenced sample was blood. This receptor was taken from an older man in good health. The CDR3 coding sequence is TGTGCCAGCAGCCAGGGGGTCGGTACTGAAGCTTTCTTT. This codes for CASSQGVGTEAFF.